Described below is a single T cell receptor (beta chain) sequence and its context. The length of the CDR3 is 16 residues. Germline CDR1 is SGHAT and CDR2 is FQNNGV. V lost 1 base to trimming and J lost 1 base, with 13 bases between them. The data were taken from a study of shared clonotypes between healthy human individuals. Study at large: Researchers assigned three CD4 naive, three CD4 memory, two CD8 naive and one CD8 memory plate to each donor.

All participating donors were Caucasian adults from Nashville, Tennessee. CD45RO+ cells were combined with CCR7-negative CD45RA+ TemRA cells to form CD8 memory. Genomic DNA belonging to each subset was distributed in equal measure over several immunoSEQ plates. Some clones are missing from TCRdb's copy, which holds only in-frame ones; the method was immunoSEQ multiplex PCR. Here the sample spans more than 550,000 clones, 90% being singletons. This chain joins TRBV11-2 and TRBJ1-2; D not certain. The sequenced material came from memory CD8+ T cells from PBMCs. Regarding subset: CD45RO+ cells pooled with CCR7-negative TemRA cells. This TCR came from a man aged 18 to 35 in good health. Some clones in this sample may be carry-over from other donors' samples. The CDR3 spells CASSLVWGEGNYGYTF. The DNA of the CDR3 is TGTGCCAGCAGCTTAGTTTGGGGAGAGGGTAACTATGGCTACACCTTC.